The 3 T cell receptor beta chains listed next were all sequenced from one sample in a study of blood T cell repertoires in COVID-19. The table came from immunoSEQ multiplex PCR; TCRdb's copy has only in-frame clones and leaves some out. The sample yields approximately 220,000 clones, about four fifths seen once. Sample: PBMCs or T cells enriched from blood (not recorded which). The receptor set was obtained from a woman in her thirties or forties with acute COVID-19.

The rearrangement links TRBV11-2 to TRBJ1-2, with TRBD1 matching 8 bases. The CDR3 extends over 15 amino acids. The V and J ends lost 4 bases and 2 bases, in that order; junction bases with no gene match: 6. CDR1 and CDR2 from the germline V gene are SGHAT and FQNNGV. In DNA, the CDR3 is TGTGCCAGCAGCTACCCGGGACAGGACAACTATGGCTACACCTTC. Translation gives CASSYPGQDNYGYTF.

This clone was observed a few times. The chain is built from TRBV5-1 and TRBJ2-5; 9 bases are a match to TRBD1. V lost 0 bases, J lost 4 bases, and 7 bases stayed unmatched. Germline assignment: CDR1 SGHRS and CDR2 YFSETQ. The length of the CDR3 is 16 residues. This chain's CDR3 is CASSLATGTGRETQYF. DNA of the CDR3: TGCGCCAGCAGCTTGGCCACTGGGACAGGGCGAGAGACCCAGTACTTC.

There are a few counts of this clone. CDR3 nucleotide sequence: TGTGCCAGCAGTTTAGGAGCGGGAAGGTACAATGAGCAGTTCTTC. Translating it yields CASSLGAGRYNEQFF. The chain links TRBV27 to TRBJ2-1; 7 nucleotides match TRBD2. This CDR3 has 15 residues. Germline CDR1 MNHEY, CDR2 SMNVEV (reference sequence). Losses at the gene ends were 2 bases for V and 4 bases for J; bases not matched to a gene: 5.